A single T cell receptor (beta chain) is shown here with its context. It has no known antigen specificity. The record has no base qualities; no much larger clone is one base away. The record originates from a study of blood T cell repertoires in COVID-19 (dated by TCRdb to 2019 to 2021). For the study in its entirety: Collaborator samples came from the United States, Italy and Spain and covered acute and convalescent phases of COVID-19. A de-identified subject ID, COVID-19 status, age in years and sex were almost always included in the sample metadata. The material from the prospective study consisted of cDNA or gDNA derived from T cells, B-cell-depleted T cells, or PBMCs. Subjects who had been exposed to COVID-19, were actively infected with it, or had recovered from it provided the deeply sampled blood TCRbeta repertoires that made up the dataset. The repertoires were released in a freely available public database intended as a resource for research on the immune response to SARS-CoV-2. Where available, HLA class I and class II types were taken from metadata supplied by the sample provider and were not determined by assay-based typing. The samples were drawn from two sources: the first 160 participants of the ongoing ImmuneRACE study, and approximately 1,300 subjects contributed by 6 global collaborators.

The collaborating institutions used their own protocols to collect whole blood in K2EDTA tubes. For TCRbeta analysis, collaborators shipped samples in one of three forms: frozen whole blood, isolated PBMCs, or DNA extracted from either of those sample types. Results the study describes overall, beyond this receptor: The quantity of clinical and demographic metadata differed by source and by participant and was supplied without curation.

TCRbeta CDR3 regions were amplified from genomic DNA using the immunoSEQ Assay, a bias-controlled multiplex PCR. Per the authors' processing: The number of nucleated cells in each sample was estimated from the amplification of reference gene primers within the assay. To quantify the absolute abundance of each unique TCRbeta CDR3 rearrangement, sequence reads were collapsed and filtered. Productive Simpson clonality was computed per sample as the square root of Simpson's diversity index over productive rearrangements. TCRdb holds this immuneACCESS table with in-frame rearrangements only. Some clones are missing; in checked studies, unresolved V genes explain under half, and the rest has no known cause. The D gene and trimming were derived from the DNA, and the V and J assignments and clone size from that table. In all, the sample holds over 60,000 clones, and around 73% of those were seen once. The biggest ten clones account for about 20% of the sample.

Sample: peripheral blood. The sequence came from an elderly man with active or convalescent COVID-19.

The CDR3 protein: CASTTPGQGANEQFF. The bases read TGTGCCAGCACCACCCCGGGACAGGGTGCCAATGAGCAGTTCTTC. The chain uses TRBV28 and TRBJ2-1; 9 central nucleotides agree with TRBD1. Spanning cysteine to phenylalanine, the CDR3 consists of 15 amino acids. Only the CDR3 portion is preserved as DNA: 45 bases, with reading frame beginning at the first base. Here V drops 7 bases and J drops 6 bases, and the junction holds 10 bases not matched to any gene. CDR1 and CDR2 are read off the germline V gene as MDHEN and SYDVKM.